The entry that follows covers one TCR beta chain sequence. Participants were placed into cohorts based on the clinical history they reported. Clones were sequenced by immunoSEQ multiplex PCR, and TCRdb holds only the in-frame ones, with some missing. Of under 300,000 clones in the sample, 90% to 95% were seen once. This record comes from a study of blood T cell repertoires in COVID-19. Germline V CDR1 and CDR2: MNHEY, SVGAGI. This CDR3 comprises 12 residues. Trimming cost V 6 bases and J 4 bases, with 9 bases left between them. This TCR was sampled from a human donor in a cohort exposed to, infected with or recovered from COVID-19 (not recorded which). The donor label of this sample is uncertain. This sequence joins TRBV6-5 and TRBJ1-1; weak D call: TRBD1 (6 bases). The sequenced sample was PBMCs or T cells enriched from blood (not recorded which). The CDR3 DNA is TGTGCCAGCAGACAGGGCACCACTGAAGCTTTCTTT. Its translation is CASRQGTTEAFF.